These T cell receptor beta chains were read from a single sample in a study of blood T cells in healthy people across ages. Via MiXCR, TCRdb re-called the 5' RACE reads, giving one row per CDR3 protein. The repertoire consists of hundreds of thousands of distinct CDR3 sequences, with 25% to 35% occurring once and the leading ten covering about 18%. The sample was blood. The receptors were sampled from a woman of 80 years or more in good health. CDR3s include the opening cysteine and the closing phenylalanine or tryptophan. A D gene is named only where the DNA matches it firmly. Rows may omit the clone size; those that give it use once, few, many or a size class.

TRBD2,TRBV9,TRBJ2-1,many,CASSAAGLPLTNEQFF,TGTGCCAGCAGCGCCGCGGGACTACCCTTAACCAATGAGCAGTTCTTC
TRBD2,TRBV7-2,TRBJ2-1,many,CASLRASGGNEQFF,TGTGCCAGCCTCCGGGCTAGCGGGGGCAATGAGCAGTTCTTC
.,TRBV7-2,TRBJ2-1,many,CASGWDEQFF,TGTGCCAGCGGCTGGGATGAGCAGTTCTTC
TRBD1,TRBV18,TRBJ2-5,few,CASSDRDRSLMETQYF,TGTGCCAGCTCAGACCGGGACAGGAGTCTTATGGAGACCCAGTACTTC
.,TRBV30,TRBJ1-2,.,CAWSPYRAGYTF,TGTGCCTGGAGTCCCTACAGGGCCGGCTACACCTTC
TRBD1,TRBV4-1,TRBJ2-4,many,CASSPFKDRGNIQYF,TGCGCCAGCAGCCCGTTTAAGGACAGGGGAAACATTCAGTACTTC
TRBD1,TRBV19,TRBJ1-2,few,CASGSGTGDSYGYTF,TGTGCCAGCGGGTCCGGGACAGGGGACAGCTATGGCTACACCTTC
.,TRBV24-1,TRBJ1-6,many,CATKWVQANSPLHF,TGTGCCACCAAATGGGTCCAGGCTAATTCACCCCTCCACTTT
TRBD1,TRBV7-3,TRBJ1-2,.,CASSQGTGVGYGYTF,TGTGCCAGCAGCCAAGGGACAGGGGTCGGATATGGCTACACCTTC
.,TRBV7-8,TRBJ1-2,.,CAVLRGGVGPGGYTF,TGTGCCGTTCTAAGGGGGGGCGTAGGCCCGGGGGGCTACACCTTC
.,TRBV7-9,TRBJ2-1,.,CASSSLANTHNEQFF,TGTGCCAGCAGCTCACTTGCAAACACCCACAATGAGCAGTTCTTC
TRBD1,TRBV6-1,TRBJ2-5,many,CASSEGQGRTGETQYF,TGTGCCAGCAGTGAAGGACAGGGGCGCACCGGGGAGACCCAGTACTTC
.,TRBV10-3,TRBJ2-1,many,CAISESQGTAYNEQFF,TGTGCCATCAGTGAGTCCCAGGGTACGGCCTACAATGAGCAGTTCTTC
TRBD2,TRBV6-6,TRBJ2-2,.,CAGSGGGAVTGELFF,TGTGCCGGCAGTGGCGGGGGGGCAGTGACCGGGGAGCTGTTTTTT
.,TRBV12-3/TRBV12-4,TRBJ2-5,many,CASSLGRFRTVETQYF,TGTGCCAGCAGTTTAGGTCGGTTTCGGACAGTGGAGACCCAGTACTTC
.,TRBV12-3/TRBV12-4,TRBJ1-1,.,CAGSLMENTEAFF,TGTGCCGGCAGTTTGATGGAGAACACTGAAGCTTTCTTT
.,TRBV19,TRBJ2-2,.,CATTPGGGTGELFF,TGTGCCACCACACCAGGTGGTGGCACCGGGGAGCTGTTTTTT
TRBD1,TRBV28,TRBJ2-7,many,CASSTSTGDRGYEQYF,TGTGCCAGCAGCACCTCTACGGGCGACAGGGGCTACGAGCAGTACTTC
TRBD1,TRBV5-1,TRBJ2-5,many,CASSLGQGASETQYF,TGCGCCAGCAGCTTGGGACAGGGGGCATCAGAGACCCAGTACTTC
.,TRBV2,TRBJ2-2,few,CASRAGRSETGELFF,TGTGCCAGCAGAGCCGGACGTAGCGAAACCGGGGAGCTGTTTTTT
TRBD2,TRBV20-1,TRBJ2-1,.,CSASRFGSGGNNEQFF,TGCAGTGCTAGCCGTTTTGGCAGCGGGGGCAACAATGAGCAGTTCTTC
TRBD1,TRBV12-3/TRBV12-4,TRBJ2-3,.,CAGSLDRAADTQYF,TGTGCCGGCAGTCTCGACAGGGCCGCAGATACGCAGTATTTT
TRBD1,TRBV9,TRBJ1-2,few,CASSVEIEGTGAIRGGYTF,TGTGCCAGCAGCGTAGAGATCGAAGGGACAGGGGCAATCCGAGGAGGCTACACCTTC
.,TRBV7-8,TRBJ1-5,.,CACSLAVNSNQPQHF,TGTGCCTGCAGCCTAGCGGTTAACAGTAATCAGCCCCAGCATTTT
.,TRBV5-6,TRBJ1-2,many,CASSLPRSGSGYTF,TGTGCCAGCAGCTTACCCCGTTCGGGCAGTGGCTACACCTTC
TRBD1,TRBV6-2/TRBV6-3,TRBJ2-7,many,CAAGQGLYEQYF,TGTGCCGCGGGACAGGGGCTCTACGAGCAGTACTTC
TRBD1,TRBV19,TRBJ1-5,.,CASSRGQGLYSNQPQHF,TGTGCCAGTAGTAGGGGACAGGGACTTTATAGCAATCAGCCCCAGCATTTT
TRBD1,TRBV20-1,TRBJ1-1,.,CSARRGTGADEAFF,TGCAGTGCTAGACGTGGGACAGGGGCGGATGAAGCTTTCTTT
.,TRBV7-2,TRBJ2-7,many,CASSPFGDSYEQYF,TGTGCCAGCAGCCCCTTCGGGGATTCCTACGAGCAGTACTTC
TRBD1,TRBV2,TRBJ1-6,.,CASSGTGDAPLHF,TGTGCCAGCAGTGGGACAGGGGACGCGCCCCTCCACTTT
.,TRBV6-2/TRBV6-3,TRBJ2-7,many,CASSYSEQEQYF,TGTGCCAGCAGTTACTCGGAGCAGGAGCAGTACTTC
.,TRBV20-1,TRBJ2-7,.,CSASEVRGRFEQYF,TGCAGTGCTAGCGAAGTCAGGGGCCGTTTTGAGCAGTACTTC
.,TRBV4-1,TRBJ1-1,.,CASSQERGSEAFF,TGCGCCAGCAGCCAAGAAAGGGGGTCTGAAGCTTTCTTT
.,TRBV7-2,TRBJ2-6,.,CASSQDPAVAGANVLTF,TGTGCCAGCAGCCAGGACCCGGCGGTGGCTGGGGCCAACGTCCTGACTTTC
TRBD2,TRBV12-3/TRBV12-4,TRBJ2-1,.,CASTRLAGSEQFF,TGTGCCAGCACACGACTAGCGGGGAGTGAGCAGTTCTTC
.,TRBV7-8,TRBJ2-7,many,CASSFGQANEQYF,TGTGCCAGCAGTTTCGGTCAGGCTAACGAGCAGTACTTC
.,TRBV7-8,TRBJ1-4,few,CASSSQGLGEKLFF,TGTGCCAGCAGCTCACAGGGTTTGGGGGAAAAACTGTTTTTT
.,TRBV5-1,TRBJ1-1,.,CASSLGVGFEAFF,TGCGCCAGCAGCTTGGGGGTCGGGTTTGAAGCTTTCTTT
.,TRBV6-7,TRBJ2-1,many,CASSSRQAAYNEQFF,TGTGCCAGCAGTTCCCGACAGGCAGCCTACAATGAGCAGTTCTTC
.,TRBV6-2/TRBV6-3,TRBJ2-5,many,CASSYPVPAQYF,TGTGCCAGCAGTTACCCCGTTCCGGCCCAGTACTTC
.,TRBV29-1,TRBJ2-3,once,CSLADPFTDTQYF,TGCAGCCTCGCGGATCCGTTCACAGATACGCAGTATTTT
.,TRBV12-3/TRBV12-4,TRBJ2-5,many,CASSLFRVETQYF,TGTGCCAGCAGTTTGTTTAGGGTAGAGACCCAGTACTTC
.,TRBV27,TRBJ2-3,.,CASSLSGGGHISTQYF,TGTGCCAGCAGTTTATCAGGCGGGGGCCACATCAGTACGCAGTATTTT
TRBD2,TRBV20-1,TRBJ2-1,.,CSALRGGRGNEQFF,TGCAGTGCTTTGCGGGGGGGACGAGGGAATGAGCAGTTCTTC
TRBD2,TRBV7-6,TRBJ2-6,.,CASSLAPLAGGSSGANVPTF,TGTGCCAGCAGCTTAGCCCCCCTTGCGGGGGGAAGCTCTGGGGCCAACGTCCCGACTTTC
TRBD1,TRBV7-2,TRBJ2-1,.,CASSLKLPGQFYNEQFF,TGTGCCAGCAGCTTAAAGTTGCCGGGACAGTTTTACAATGAGCAGTTCTTC
.,TRBV29-1,TRBJ2-3,many,CSVGRHTDTQYF,TGCAGCGTCGGACGGCACACAGATACGCAGTATTTT
.,TRBV11-2,TRBJ2-5,once,CASSFAEGQETQYF,TGTGCCAGCAGCTTCGCAGAGGGCCAAGAGACCCAGTACTTC
.,TRBV6-1,TRBJ1-5,.,CASSEGSSQPQHF,TGTGCCAGCAGTGAAGGGTCTTCTCAGCCCCAGCATTTT
.,TRBV20-1,TRBJ1-6,once,CSAMRSDGPNSPLHF,TGCAGTGCAATGAGGTCGGACGGACCGAATTCACCCCTCCACTTT